The 10 T cell receptor beta chains below were found in one sample sequenced in a study of cytomegalovirus exposure and HLA in healthy donors. Primers for the PCR totalled 60 Vbeta and 13 Jbeta. Sequenced by immunoSEQ multiplex PCR; TCRdb stores in-frame clones only, minus some. The table lists about 160,000 clones, less than 80% of them singletons, with approximately 2.3% in the top ten. Sequenced material: PBMCs. These receptors all come from a man aged 35 to 55 in good health and CMV-seronegative.

This sequence joins TRBV6-1 and TRBJ1-5; TRBD1 matches 7 bases. The germline gives CDR1 MNHNS, CDR2 SASEGT. This CDR3 is 14 amino acids long. The V gene end was trimmed by 3 bases and the J gene end by 11 bases; junction bases not matched to a gene: 10. The CDR3 protein is CASSEHRGLGAQHF. The CDR3, as DNA: TGTGCCAGCAGTGAGCACAGGGGCCTAGGGGCCCAGCATTTT.

This chain uses TRBV7-9 with TRBJ1-2; D unclear. CDR1 SEHNR and CDR2 FQNEAQ come from the germline V gene (reference sequence). CDR3 length: 15 amino acids. V was clipped by 2 bases and J by 1 base, with 11 bases between them. The CDR3 region has the DNA TGTGCCAGCAGCTTATCCGCGACAAATAACTATGGCTACACCTTC. Translation gives CASSLSATNNYGYTF.

The chain has TRBV19 and TRBJ1-3; D remains unclear. Germline V gene sequence: CDR1 LNHDA, CDR2 SQIVND (reference sequence). There are 15 residues in the CDR3. The ends were cut back, 0 bases at V and 4 bases at J, with 10 bases in the middle. The DNA for the CDR3 is TGTGCCAGTAGTATAGATGCCGGGTTCGGAAACACCATATATTTT. It specifies CASSIDAGFGNTIYF.

The chain combines TRBV28 with TRBJ2-5, with D tentatively TRBD2 (5 bases). V lost 5 bases and J lost 4, with 14 bases in between. The CDR3 runs 14 residues. Germline V gene sequence: CDR1 MDHEN, CDR2 SYDVKM. CDR3 nucleotide sequence: TGTGCCAGCAGTCCCCGGGGAGATCTAGAGACCCAGTACTTC. Translated: CASSPRGDLETQYF.

This sequence joins TRBV15 and TRBJ1-1; D may be TRBD1 (6 bases). This CDR3 has 15 amino acids. The germline V gene encodes CDR1 LNHNV and CDR2 YYDKDF (reference sequence). Trimming pared 0 bases from V and 9 bases from J, leaving 17 bases between. CDR3 bases: TGTGCCACCAGCAGAGATTTAGGGGGGGCTTTAAAAGCTTTCTTT. Translated, it gives CATSRDLGGALKAFF.

The rearrangement links TRBV19 to TRBJ2-4; D ambiguous. The CDR3 extends over 16 amino acids. Germline CDR1 LNHDA, CDR2 SQIVND (reference sequence). The V and J ends lost 3 bases and 2 bases respectively, with 14 bases between them. The CDR3 nucleotides read TGTGCCAGTAGTATTTCGATGGCAACCCCCAAAAACATTCAGTACTTC. Its protein is CASSISMATPKNIQYF.

This clone was recorded only once. At one end the junction does not follow the germline gene, possibly because of a read error. V gene TRBV9 combines with J gene TRBJ2-4, with a possible D match to TRBD2 (8 bases). The germline CDR1 and CDR2 sequences are SGDLS and YYNGEE. This CDR3 is 20 amino acids long. The CDR3 is CASSVTTVSGGTVAKNSQYF. For the CDR3, the DNA is TGTGCCAGCAGCGTTACTACTGTCTCGGGGGGGACAGTTGCCAAAAACAGTCAGTACTTC.

This rearrangement joins TRBV7-9 to TRBJ2-1; 8 bases line up with TRBD2. CDR3 length: 13 residues. V trimming: 5 bases; J trimming: 7 bases; junction bases outside the gene matches: 4. CDR1 and CDR2 (germline): SEHNR, FQNEAQ (reference sequence). The DNA for the CDR3 is TGTGCCAGCAGCCTTAGCGGGATAAATGAGCAGTTCTTC. It specifies CASSLSGINEQFF.

This chain connects TRBV7-2 to TRBJ2-5; no clear D gene. The CDR3 spans 14 residues. Germline CDR1 is SGHTA and CDR2 is FQGNSA. V dropped 3 bases and J dropped 2 bases, with 10 bases sitting between them. The CDR3: CASSLTRSQETQYF. DNA for the CDR3: TGTGCCAGCAGCTTGACTCGGTCTCAAGAGACCCAGTACTTC.

About this clone: At one boundary the junction diverges from the germline segment, which might be a read error. The chain employs TRBV6-5 and TRBJ2-7; 12 bases fit TRBD1. The CDR3 is 14 amino acids. Germline loops: CDR1 MNHEY, CDR2 SVGAGI. CDR3 DNA sequence: TGTGCCAGCAGTTGGGGACAGGGGGCCTATGAGCAGTACTTC. Translating it yields CASSWGQGAYEQYF.